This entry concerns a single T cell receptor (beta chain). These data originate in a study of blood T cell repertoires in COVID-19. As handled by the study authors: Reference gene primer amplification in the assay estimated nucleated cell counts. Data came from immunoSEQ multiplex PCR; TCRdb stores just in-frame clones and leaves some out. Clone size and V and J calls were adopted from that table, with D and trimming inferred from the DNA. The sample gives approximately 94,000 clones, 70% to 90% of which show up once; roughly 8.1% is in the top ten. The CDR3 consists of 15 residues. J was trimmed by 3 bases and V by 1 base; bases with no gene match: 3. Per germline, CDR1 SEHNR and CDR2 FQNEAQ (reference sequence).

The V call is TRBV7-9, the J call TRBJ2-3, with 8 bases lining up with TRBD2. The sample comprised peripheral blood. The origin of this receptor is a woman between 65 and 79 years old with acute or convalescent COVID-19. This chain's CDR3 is CASSLESSGTDTQYF. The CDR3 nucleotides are TGTGCCAGCAGCTTAGAGTCTAGCGGGACAGATACGCAGTATTTT.